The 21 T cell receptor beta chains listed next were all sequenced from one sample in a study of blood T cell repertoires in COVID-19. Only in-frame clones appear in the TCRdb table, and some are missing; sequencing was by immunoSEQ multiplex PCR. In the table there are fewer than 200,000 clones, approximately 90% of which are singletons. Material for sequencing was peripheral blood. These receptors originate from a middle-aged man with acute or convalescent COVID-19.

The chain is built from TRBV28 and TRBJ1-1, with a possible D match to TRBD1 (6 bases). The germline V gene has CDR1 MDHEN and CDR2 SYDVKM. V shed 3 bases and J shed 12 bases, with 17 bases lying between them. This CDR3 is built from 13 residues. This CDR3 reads CASSFPPGGGPFF. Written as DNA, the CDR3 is TGTGCCAGCAGTTTTCCCCCGGGGGGCGGGCCTTTCTTT. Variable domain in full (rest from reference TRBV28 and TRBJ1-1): DVKVTQSSRYLVKRTGEKVFLECVQDMDHENMFWYRQDPGLGLRLIYFSYDVKMKEKGDIPEGYSVSREKKERFSLILESASTNQTSMYLCASSFPPGGGPFFGQGTRLTVV.

The CDR3 sequence is CASSLQAGAYNEQFF. CDR3 DNA: TGTGCCAGCAGCTTACAAGCGGGAGCCTACAATGAGCAGTTCTTC. This rearrangement joins TRBV7-9 to TRBJ2-1, with TRBD2 matching over 8 bases. The CDR3 length is 15 residues. Germline CDR1 SEHNR, CDR2 FQNEAQ (reference sequence). V gave up 2 bases and J gave up 2 bases; unmatched junction bases: 2. The whole variable domain, remainder taken from reference TRBV7-9 and TRBJ2-1, is DTGVSQNPRHKITKRGQNVTFRCDPISEHNRLYWYRQTLGQGPEFLTYFQNEAQLEKSRLLSDRFSAERPKGSFSTLEIQRTEQGDSAMYLCASSLQAGAYNEQFFGPGTRLTVL.

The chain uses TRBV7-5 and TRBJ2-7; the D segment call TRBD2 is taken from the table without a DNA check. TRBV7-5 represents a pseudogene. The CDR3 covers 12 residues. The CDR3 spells CARRSSGWEQYV. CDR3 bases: TGTGCCAGAAGGTCTAGCGGTTGGGAGCAGTACGTC.

Written as DNA, the CDR3 is TGTGCCAGCAGCGTAGACGCGCAGGGCTTTACTGGAAACACCATATATTTT. Translation: CASSVDAQGFTGNTIYF. V and J are TRBV9 and TRBJ1-3, with D perhaps matching TRBD1 (5 bases). Trimming took off 0 bases at V and 2 bases at J, with 15 bases between the two ends. The CDR3 length is 17 residues. In germline, CDR1 is SGDLS, CDR2 YYNGEE.

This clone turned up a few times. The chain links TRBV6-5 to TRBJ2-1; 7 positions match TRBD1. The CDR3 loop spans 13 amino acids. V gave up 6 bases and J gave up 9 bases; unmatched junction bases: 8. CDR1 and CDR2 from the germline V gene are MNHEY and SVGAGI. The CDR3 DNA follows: TGTGCCAGCAGCACAAACACAGGGGTTGAGCAGTTCTTC. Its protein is CASSTNTGVEQFF.

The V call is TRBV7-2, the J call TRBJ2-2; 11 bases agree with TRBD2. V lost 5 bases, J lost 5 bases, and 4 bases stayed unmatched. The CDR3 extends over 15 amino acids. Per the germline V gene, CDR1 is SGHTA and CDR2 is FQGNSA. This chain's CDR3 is CASSPSGGRTGELFF. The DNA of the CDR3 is TGTGCCAGCAGCCCTAGCGGGGGGCGAACCGGGGAGCTGTTTTTT.

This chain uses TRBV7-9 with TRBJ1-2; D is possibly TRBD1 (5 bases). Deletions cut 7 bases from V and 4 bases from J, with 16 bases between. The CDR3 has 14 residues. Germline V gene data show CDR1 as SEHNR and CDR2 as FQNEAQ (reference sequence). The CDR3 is CASTRGNQVYGYTF. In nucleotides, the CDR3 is TGTGCCAGCACCCGGGGGAACCAAGTCTATGGCTACACCTTC. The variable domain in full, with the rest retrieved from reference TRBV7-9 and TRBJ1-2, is DTGVSQNPRHKITKRGQNVTFRCDPISEHNRLYWYRQTLGQGPEFLTYFQNEAQLEKSRLLSDRFSAERPKGSFSTLEIQRTEQGDSAMYLCASTRGNQVYGYTFGSGTRLTVV.

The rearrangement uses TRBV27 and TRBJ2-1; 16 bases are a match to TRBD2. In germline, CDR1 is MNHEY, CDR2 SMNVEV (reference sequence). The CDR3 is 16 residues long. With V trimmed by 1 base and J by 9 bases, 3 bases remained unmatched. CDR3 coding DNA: TGTGCCAGCAGTTTATGGGGACTAGCGGGAGGGTTTGAGCAGTTCTTC. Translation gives CASSLWGLAGGFEQFF.

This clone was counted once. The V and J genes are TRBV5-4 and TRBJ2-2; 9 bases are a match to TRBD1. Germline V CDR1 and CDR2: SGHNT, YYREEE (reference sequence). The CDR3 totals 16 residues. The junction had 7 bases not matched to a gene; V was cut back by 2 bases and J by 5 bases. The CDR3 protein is CASSLGTGLSTGELFF. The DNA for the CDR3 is TGTGCCAGCAGCTTAGGGACAGGGCTTTCGACCGGGGAGCTGTTTTTT. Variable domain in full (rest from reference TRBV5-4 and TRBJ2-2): ETGVTQSPTHLIKTRGQQVTLRCSSQSGHNTVSWYQQALGQGPQFIFQYYREEENGRGNFPPRFSGLQFPNYSSELNVNALELDDSALYLCASSLGTGLSTGELFFGEGSRLTVL.

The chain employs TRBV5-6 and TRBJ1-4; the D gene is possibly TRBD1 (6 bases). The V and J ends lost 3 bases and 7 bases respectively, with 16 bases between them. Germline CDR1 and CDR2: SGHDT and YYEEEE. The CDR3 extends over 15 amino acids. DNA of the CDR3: TGTGCCAGCAGCTCGTACAGGGCGATCGCTGAAAAACTGTTTTTT. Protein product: CASSSYRAIAEKLFF.

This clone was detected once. In DNA, the CDR3 is TGTGCCAGCAGAACTATGGACAGGCCAGATCAGCCCCAGCATTTT. As protein: CASRTMDRPDQPQHF. The V and J genes are TRBV28 and TRBJ1-5, with 7 bases aligning to TRBD1. V shed 6 bases and J 5 bases; nucleotides not matched to a gene: 10. The CDR3 runs to 15 residues. The germline CDR1 and CDR2 sequences are MDHEN and SYDVKM.

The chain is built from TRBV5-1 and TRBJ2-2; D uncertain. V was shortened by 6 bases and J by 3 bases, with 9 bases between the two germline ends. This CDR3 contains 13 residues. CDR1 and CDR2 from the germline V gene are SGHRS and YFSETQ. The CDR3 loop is CASILTDTGELFF. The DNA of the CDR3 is TGCGCCAGCATCCTCACAGACACCGGGGAGCTGTTTTTT.

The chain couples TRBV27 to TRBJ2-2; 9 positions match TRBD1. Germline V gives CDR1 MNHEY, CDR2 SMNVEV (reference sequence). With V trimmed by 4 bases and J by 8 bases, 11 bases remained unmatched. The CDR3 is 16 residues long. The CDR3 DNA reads TGTGCCAGCAGTTCCGCGACGGGACAGGGTTGGGGGGAGCTGTTTTTT. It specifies CASSSATGQGWGELFF.

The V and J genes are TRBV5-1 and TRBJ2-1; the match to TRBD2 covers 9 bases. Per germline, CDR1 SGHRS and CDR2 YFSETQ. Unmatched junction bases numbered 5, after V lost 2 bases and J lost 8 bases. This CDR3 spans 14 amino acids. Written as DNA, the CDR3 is TGCGCCAGCAGCTTTGCGGGAGGGAGTGATGAGCAGTTCTTC. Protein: CASSFAGGSDEQFF.

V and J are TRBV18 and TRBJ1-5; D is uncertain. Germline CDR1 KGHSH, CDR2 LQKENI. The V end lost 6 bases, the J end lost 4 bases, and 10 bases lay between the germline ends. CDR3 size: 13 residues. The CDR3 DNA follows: TGTGCCAGCTCCTTTGGAGAAAATCAGCCCCAGCATTTT. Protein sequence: CASSFGENQPQHF.

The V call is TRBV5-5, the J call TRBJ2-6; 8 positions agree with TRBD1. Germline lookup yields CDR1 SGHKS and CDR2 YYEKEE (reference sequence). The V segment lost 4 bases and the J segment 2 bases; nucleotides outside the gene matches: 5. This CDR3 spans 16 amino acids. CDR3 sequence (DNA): TGTGCCAGCAGCGACAGGGGAAGCACTGGGGCCAACGTCCTGACTTTC. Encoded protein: CASSDRGSTGANVLTF.

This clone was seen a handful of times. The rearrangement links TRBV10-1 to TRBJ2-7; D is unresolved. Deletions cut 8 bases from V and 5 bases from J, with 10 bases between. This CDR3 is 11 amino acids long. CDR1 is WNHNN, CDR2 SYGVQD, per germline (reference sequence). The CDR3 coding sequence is TGCGCCAGCGGCGGTATGCACGAGCAGTACTTC. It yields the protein CASGGMHEQYF.

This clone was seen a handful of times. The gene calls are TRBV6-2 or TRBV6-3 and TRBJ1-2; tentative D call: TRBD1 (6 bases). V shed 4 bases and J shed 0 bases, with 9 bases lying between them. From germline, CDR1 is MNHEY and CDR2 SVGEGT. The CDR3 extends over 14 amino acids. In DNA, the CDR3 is TGTGCCAGCAGTTTCAGGACAGCTAACTATGGCTACACCTTC. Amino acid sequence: CASSFRTANYGYTF.

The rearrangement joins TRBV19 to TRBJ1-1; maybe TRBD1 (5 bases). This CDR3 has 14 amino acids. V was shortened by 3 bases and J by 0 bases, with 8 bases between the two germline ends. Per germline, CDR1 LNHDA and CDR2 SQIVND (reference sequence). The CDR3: CASSMTDLNTEAFF. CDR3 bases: TGTGCCAGTAGTATGACAGATCTGAACACTGAAGCTTTCTTT.

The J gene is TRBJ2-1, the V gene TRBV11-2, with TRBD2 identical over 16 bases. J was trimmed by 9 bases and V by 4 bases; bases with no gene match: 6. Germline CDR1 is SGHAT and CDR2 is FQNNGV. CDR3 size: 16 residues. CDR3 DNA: TGTGCCAGCAGCTGGACCGGGACTAGCGGGGGGGTTGAGCAGTTCTTC. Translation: CASSWTGTSGGVEQFF.

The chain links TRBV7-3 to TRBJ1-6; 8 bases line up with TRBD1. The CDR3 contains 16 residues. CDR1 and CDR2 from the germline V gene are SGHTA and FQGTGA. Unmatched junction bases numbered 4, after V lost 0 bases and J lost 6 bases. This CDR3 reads CASSLTADRGNSPLHF. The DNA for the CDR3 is TGTGCCAGCAGCTTAACCGCCGACAGGGGTAATTCACCCCTCCACTTT.